The 26 T cell receptor beta chains below all came from one sample that was sequenced in a study of monozygotic twins with inflammatory bowel disease. TCRdb reprocessed the 5' RACE reads; each CDR3 protein has one entry and no DNA is given. The table gives just over 300,000 distinct CDR3 sequences; the top ten clones make up about 5% of it. What was sequenced was blood. These receptors all come from a human donor with ulcerative colitis or Crohn's disease, or a healthy co-twin of an affected twin (not recorded which).

The J gene is TRBJ1-2, the V gene TRBV7-2; there is no DNA to check the TCRdb D call of TRBD1. Germline loops: CDR1 SGHTA, CDR2 FQGNSA. CDR3 length: 14 residues. This CDR3 reads CASSPTGQNYGYTF.

The CDR3 here is CATSDTGLDADTQYF. J is TRBJ2-3 and V is TRBV24-1; TCRdb proposes TRBD2, but this gene call is untestable without DNA. Germline V CDR1 and CDR2: KGHDR, SFDVKD. This CDR3 contains 15 residues.

This rearrangement joins TRBV15 to TRBJ2-7. This CDR3 is built from 14 residues. Germline V gives CDR1 LNHNV, CDR2 YYDKDF (reference sequence). The CDR3 loop reads CATSNQGVPYEQYF.

The rearrangement links TRBV6-1 to TRBJ2-5; TCRdb designates TRBD2, a call that cannot be tested without DNA. The CDR3 has 17 amino acids. The V gene's germline CDR1 is MNHNS and CDR2 SASEGT. The CDR3 reads CASSRRGLAGYMETQYF.

The V call is TRBV7-2, the J call TRBJ2-3; TCRdb proposes TRBD2, but this gene call is untestable without DNA. Germline V CDR1 and CDR2: SGHTA, FQGNSA. This CDR3 contains 15 residues. CDR3 in amino acids: CASSFGGSPTDTQYF.

V usage is TRBV5-1 and J usage is TRBJ1-6; TCRdb selects TRBD1, and the lack of DNA leaves this call unchecked. Germline CDR1 is SGHRS and CDR2 is YFSETQ. The CDR3 covers 16 residues. The CDR3 loop is CASSHTSQGGSSPLHF.

The genes are TRBV7-9 and TRBJ2-3; absent DNA, TCRdb's TRBD2 call cannot be checked. Germline V gives CDR1 SEHNR, CDR2 FQNEAQ (reference sequence). The length of the CDR3 is 13 residues. CDR3 sequence reads: CASSSTSPGTQYF.

This chain uses TRBV4-1 with TRBJ2-1. Germline CDR1 is MGHRA and CDR2 is YSYEKL. The CDR3 runs 14 residues. This CDR3 reads CASSQEVGRWEQFF.

V is TRBV18 and J is TRBJ1-6; the D gene TCRdb calls, TRBD1, cannot be checked with no DNA. CDR3 length equals 15 residues. CDR1 is KGHSH and CDR2 is LQKENI in the germline V gene. CDR3 sequence reads: CASSLGQANNSPLHF.

The chain recombines TRBV12-3 or TRBV12-4 with TRBJ1-2. There are 14 residues in the CDR3. The CDR3 is CASSLQGRLGGYTF.

J is TRBJ1-2 and V is TRBV6-5. Germline V gene sequence: CDR1 MNHEY, CDR2 SVGAGI. This CDR3 comprises 16 residues. Here the CDR3 reads CASSYAGTAVTYGYTF.

The chain employs TRBV25-1 and TRBJ2-1. This CDR3 is 14 amino acids long. Germline V gene sequence: CDR1 MGHDK, CDR2 SYGVNS. CDR3 loop: CASRSPEEYNEQFF.

Here the CDR3 reads CASSLGSSRPQHF. J is TRBJ1-5 and V is TRBV11-2; the TCRdb D gene call, TRBD1, has no DNA to confirm it. Germline V lookup: CDR1 SGHAT, CDR2 FQNNGV. There are 13 residues in the CDR3.

The chain links TRBV18 to TRBJ2-1; TCRdb names TRBD2, which stays unverified in the absence of DNA. The CDR3 runs 14 residues. Germline V gene data show CDR1 as KGHSH and CDR2 as LQKENI. This CDR3 reads CASLRLVQYNEQFF.

The rearrangement joins TRBV18 to TRBJ2-5; TCRdb returns TRBD2, unconfirmable since there is no DNA. The CDR3 runs 18 residues. Germline V gene lookup returns CDR1 KGHSH and CDR2 LQKENI. The CDR3 spells CASSPQTSGRGPQETQYF.

V and J are TRBV7-6 and TRBJ1-1; TCRdb indicates TRBD1, and absent DNA this call remains unverified. Germline assignment: CDR1 SGHVS and CDR2 FNYEAQ. This CDR3 has 14 residues. The CDR3 spells CASSSGQGNTEAFF.

This chain joins TRBV29-1 and TRBJ2-5; the TCRdb call, TRBD2, lacks DNA for checking. The CDR3 extends over 15 amino acids. Germline V gene sequence: CDR1 SQVTM, CDR2 ANQGSEA. Here the CDR3 reads CSVLGLAGGSETQYF.

The chain is built from TRBV5-1 and TRBJ2-1; the TRBD1 assignment by TCRdb is unverifiable without DNA. CDR1 is SGHRS, CDR2 YFSETQ, per germline. The CDR3 is made up of 14 amino acids. The CDR3 reads CASSLADSRGEQFF. The full variable domain, with the rest looked up from reference TRBV5-1 and TRBJ2-1, is KAGVTQTPRYLIKTRGQQVTLSCSPISGHRSVSWYQQTPGQGLQFLFEYFSETQRNKGNFPGRFSGRQFSNSRSEMNVSTLELGDSALYLCASSLADSRGEQFFGPGTRLTVL.

The chain links TRBV9 to TRBJ2-3; the TRBD1 assignment by TCRdb is unverifiable without DNA. The CDR3 totals 14 residues. CDR1 is SGDLS and CDR2 is YYNGEE in the germline V gene. CDR3 protein: CASNIQGIADTQYF.

The V gene is TRBV4-2, the J gene TRBJ2-7. CDR3 size: 11 residues. The germline gives CDR1 LGHNA, CDR2 YNFKEQ. The CDR3 loop is CASSQQRQRYF.

The chain employs TRBV6-5 and TRBJ1-5; TCRdb picks TRBD1, but there is no DNA to check that call. This CDR3 spans 16 amino acids. Per the germline V gene, CDR1 is MNHEY and CDR2 is SVGAGI. This CDR3 is CASSSRPPDGNQPQHF.

This chain joins TRBV7-9 and TRBJ2-1. The CDR3 spans 15 residues. CDR1 and CDR2 (germline): SEHNR, FQNEAQ (reference sequence). The CDR3 sequence: CASSFWNVAFNEQFF.

The chain has TRBV7-8 and TRBJ1-5; TCRdb indicates TRBD1, and absent DNA this call remains unverified. CDR1 is SGHVS, CDR2 FQNEAQ, per germline. This CDR3 has 15 amino acids. The CDR3 spells CASSLGGNGNQPQHF.

The J gene is TRBJ2-6, the V gene TRBV11-2; there is no DNA to check the TCRdb D call of TRBD1. This CDR3 is 18 amino acids long. Per the germline V gene, CDR1 is SGHAT and CDR2 is FQNNGV. Here the CDR3 reads CASSFSTGQGSGANVLTF.

The J gene is TRBJ2-1, the V gene TRBV28; absent DNA, TCRdb's TRBD2 call cannot be checked. The CDR3 has 16 amino acids. Germline CDR1 MDHEN, CDR2 SYDVKM. CDR3 protein: CASSWESGVRRNEQFF.

The chain is built from TRBV27 and TRBJ2-2. From germline, CDR1 is MNHEY and CDR2 SMNVEV (reference sequence). There are 17 residues in the CDR3. The CDR3 region is CASSFALVIANTGELFF.